This T cell receptor (beta chain) was recorded in a study of neurological immune-mediated disorders. Study findings and constraints: Across subjects, no CDR3 amino acid sequence appeared in expanded clones of more than one subject, a finding that suggested private repertoires in all groups.

TCRdb ran MiXCR on the 5' RACE reads and lists one entry per CDR3 protein. The sample contains about 70,000 distinct CDR3 sequences, about 3% of which appear only once. In this sample, this clonotype turned up many times. No antigen is known for it. With V trimmed by 3 bases and J by 9 bases, 8 bases remained unmatched. CDR1 and CDR2 (germline): LGHNA, YNFKEQ. The CDR3 spans 15 residues. This chain links TRBV4-2 with TRBJ2-1, with 10 bases matching TRBD2. Material: PBMCs. This receptor was obtained from a woman aged 45-65 years with multiple sclerosis. The CDR3 region has the DNA TGTGCCAGCAGCCACCGAGCGGGAGGGCCTGTTGAGCAGTTCTTC. Its protein is CASSHRAGGPVEQFF.